This TCR beta chain was identified during a study of T cell repertoires in cytomegalovirus infection. Study-level information: In public TCR beta signatures, there were indications of both CMV infection and matching HLA type. Study-wide results and caveats: Clonotype analysis showed dominance of the ex vivo response by HLA-C-restricted CMV-specific TCR beta clonotypes. There were carriers of CMV plus the relevant HLA, and cumulative public TCR beta family frequency identified them.

TCRdb independently ran MiXCR on the reads; one entry per CDR3 protein. The table lists some 240,000 distinct CDR3 sequences, around 15% of them singletons. V was cut by 6 bases and J by 8 bases, with 22 bases left in between. This CDR3 spans 16 amino acids. Germline loops: CDR1 MGHRA, CDR2 YSYEKL. This clonotype was counted ten times or more. Its target is unknown. The sequence was collected from a human donor in good health (CMV status not recorded). Some clones in this sample may be carry-over from other donors' samples. The source material was CD8+ T cells from PBMCs. The rearrangement links TRBV4-1 to TRBJ1-4, with D possibly matching TRBD1 (6 bases). The CDR3 DNA reads TGCGCCAGCAGTGGGGTGGACAGCAATCCCGCAGAAAAACTGTTTTTT. Translation: CASSGVDSNPAEKLFF.